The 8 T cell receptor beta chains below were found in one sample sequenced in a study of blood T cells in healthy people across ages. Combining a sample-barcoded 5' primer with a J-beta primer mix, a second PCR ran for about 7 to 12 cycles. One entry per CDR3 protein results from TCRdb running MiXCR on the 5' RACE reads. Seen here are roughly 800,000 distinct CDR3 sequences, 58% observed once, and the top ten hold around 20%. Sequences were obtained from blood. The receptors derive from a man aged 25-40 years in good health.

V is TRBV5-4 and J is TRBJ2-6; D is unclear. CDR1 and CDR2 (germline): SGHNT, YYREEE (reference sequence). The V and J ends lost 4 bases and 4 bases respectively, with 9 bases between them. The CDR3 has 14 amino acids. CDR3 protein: CASSMYSGANVLTF. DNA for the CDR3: TGTGCCAGCAGCATGTATTCCGGGGCCAACGTCCTGACTTTC.

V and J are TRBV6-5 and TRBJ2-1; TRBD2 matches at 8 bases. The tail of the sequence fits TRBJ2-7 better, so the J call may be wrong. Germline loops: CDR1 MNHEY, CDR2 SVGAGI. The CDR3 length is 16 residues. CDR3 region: CASTGDRGGHYNEQYF. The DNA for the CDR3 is TGTGCCAGCACGGGGGACCGGGGGGGCCACTACAATGAGCAGTACTTC.

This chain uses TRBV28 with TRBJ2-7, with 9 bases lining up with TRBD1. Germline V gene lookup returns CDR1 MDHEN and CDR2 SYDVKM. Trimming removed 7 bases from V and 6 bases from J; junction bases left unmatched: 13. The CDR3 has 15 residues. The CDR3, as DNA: TGTGCCAGCAAAGCCGGGACAGGGTCCCACTGCGAGCAGTACTTC. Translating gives CASKAGTGSHCEQYF.

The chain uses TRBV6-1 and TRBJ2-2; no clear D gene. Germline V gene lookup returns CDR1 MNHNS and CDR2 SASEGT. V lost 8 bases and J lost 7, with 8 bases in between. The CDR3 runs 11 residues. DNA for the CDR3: TGTGCCAGCTTCGTCGACGGGGAGCTGTTTTTT. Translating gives CASFVDGELFF.

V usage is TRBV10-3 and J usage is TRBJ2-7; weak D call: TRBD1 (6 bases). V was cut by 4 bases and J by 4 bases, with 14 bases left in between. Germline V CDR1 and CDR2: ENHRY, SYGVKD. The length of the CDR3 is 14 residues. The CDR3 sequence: CAISGPDSRYEQYF. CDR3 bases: TGTGCCATCAGTGGACCGGACAGTAGATACGAGCAGTACTTC.

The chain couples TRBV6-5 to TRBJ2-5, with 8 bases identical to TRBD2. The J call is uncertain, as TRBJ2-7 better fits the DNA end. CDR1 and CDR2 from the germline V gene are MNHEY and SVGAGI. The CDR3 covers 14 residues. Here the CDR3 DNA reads TGTGCCAGCAGTAAAACCGGGACTAGTTACGAGCAGTACTTC. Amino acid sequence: CASSKTGTSYEQYF.

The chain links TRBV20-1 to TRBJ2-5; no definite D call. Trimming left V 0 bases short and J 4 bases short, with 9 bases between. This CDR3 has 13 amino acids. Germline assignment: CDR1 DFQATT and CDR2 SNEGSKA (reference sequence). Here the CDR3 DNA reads TGCAGTGCTAGAGATATGGGGATAGAGACCCAGTACTTC. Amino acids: CSARDMGIETQYF.

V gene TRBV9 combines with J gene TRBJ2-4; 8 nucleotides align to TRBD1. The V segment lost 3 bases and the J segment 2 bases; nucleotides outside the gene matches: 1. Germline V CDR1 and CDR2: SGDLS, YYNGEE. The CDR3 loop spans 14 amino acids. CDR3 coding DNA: TGTGCCAGCAGCGGGACAGGGTCCAAAAACATTCAGTACTTC. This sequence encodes CASSGTGSKNIQYF.